This passage covers 27 T cell receptor beta chains from one sample sequenced in a study of CD8+ T cells in alopecia areata. Treatment defined: oral pan-JAK inhibitor, 5-10 mg twice daily. Sequencing templates came from extracted RNA that was reverse transcribed into cDNA. Generated by immunoSEQ multiplex PCR, the TCRdb table keeps only in-frame clones and is missing some. The sample holds around 120,000 clones, 53% seen once. The sample was CD4+ T cells sorted from blood, taken at week 4, from a patient treated with tofacitinib. The receptors were sampled from a human donor with alopecia areata.

The V and J genes are TRBV7-9 and TRBJ1-1; D gene ambiguous. Per germline, CDR1 SEHNR and CDR2 FQNEAQ (reference sequence). V was trimmed by 2 bases and J by 8 bases, leaving 9 bases between them. This CDR3 is built from 12 residues. The CDR3 DNA sequence: TGTGCCAGCAGCTTAAGCGGGGAGGAAGCTTTCTTT. As protein: CASSLSGEEAFF.

This clone was recorded a few times. The gene calls are TRBV6-1 and TRBJ2-2; 12 bases align to TRBD2. Trimming took 4 bases from V and 6 from J; bases not matched to a gene: 6. Germline V gives CDR1 MNHNS, CDR2 SASEGT. The CDR3 has 16 residues. The CDR3 here is CASSVTSGSYAGELFF. The CDR3 DNA sequence: TGTGCCAGCAGTGTGACTAGCGGGAGTTACGCCGGGGAGCTGTTTTTT.

This chain uses TRBV7-9 with TRBJ1-2; TRBD1 is a possible D gene (6 bases). CDR1 is SEHNR, CDR2 FQNEAQ, per germline (reference sequence). The CDR3 loop spans 14 amino acids. V shed 8 bases and J shed 2 bases, with 15 bases lying between them. CDR3 nucleotide sequence: TGTGCCAGCTCACAATTCAGGGGAAACTATGGCTACACCTTC. Translated, it gives CASSQFRGNYGYTF.

The chain links TRBV29-1 to TRBJ1-4; D remains unclear. The CDR3 runs to 13 residues. V gave up 6 bases and J gave up 8 bases, with 16 bases separating them. CDR1 is SQVTM, CDR2 ANQGSEA, per germline. The CDR3 here is CSVALHGMEKLFF. In nucleotides, the CDR3 is TGCAGCGTGGCTTTGCACGGGATGGAAAAACTGTTTTTT.

The genes are TRBV15 and TRBJ1-5, with D perhaps TRBD1 (5 bases). The CDR3 is 13 amino acids. V was trimmed by 6 bases and J by 7 bases, leaving 13 bases between them. Germline values: CDR1 LNHNV, CDR2 YYDKDF (reference sequence). CDR3 nucleotide sequence: TGTGCCACCAGTAGGGGACCGGGGCAGCCCCAGCATTTT. This translates into CATSRGPGQPQHF.

The gene calls are TRBV7-6 and TRBJ2-1, with 8 positions matching TRBD1. Losses at the gene ends were 2 bases for V and 0 bases for J; bases not matched to a gene: 9. CDR1 is SGHVS and CDR2 is FNYEAQ in the germline V gene. The CDR3 extends over 18 amino acids. The CDR3 DNA reads TGTGCCAGCAGCTTACTTACCCGACAGGGGACCTCCTACAATGAGCAGTTCTTC. It is translated as CASSLLTRQGTSYNEQFF.

The chain is built from TRBV28 and TRBJ2-3; D might be TRBD2 (5 bases). CDR1 MDHEN and CDR2 SYDVKM come from the germline V gene. V was trimmed by 2 bases and J by 4 bases, leaving 10 bases between them. The CDR3 length is 14 residues. Written as DNA, the CDR3 is TGTGCCAGCAGTTTAGGAGGAGAGGCAGATACGCAGTATTTT. Protein product: CASSLGGEADTQYF. The full variable domain, with the rest looked up from reference TRBV28 and TRBJ2-3, is DVKVTQSSRYLVKRTGEKVFLECVQDMDHENMFWYRQDPGLGLRLIYFSYDVKMKEKGDIPEGYSVSREKKERFSLILESASTNQTSMYLCASSLGGEADTQYFGPGTRLTVL.

The rearrangement links TRBV27 to TRBJ1-4; D is ambiguous. Germline loops: CDR1 MNHEY, CDR2 SMNVEV (reference sequence). CDR3 length: 13 residues. Trimming took 5 bases from V and 4 from J, leaving 8 bases between them. The CDR3 sequence is CASSPWSNEKLFF. DNA of the CDR3: TGTGCCAGCAGTCCGTGGAGTAATGAAAAACTGTTTTTT.

The gene calls are TRBV30 and TRBJ2-5, with D unresolved. Looked up from germline, CDR1 is GTSNPN and CDR2 is SVGIG (reference sequence). This CDR3 spans 11 amino acids. The V and J ends lost 3 bases and 7 bases respectively, with 9 bases between them. The CDR3 DNA reads TGTGCCTGGAGGGCTCTGGGGACCCAGTACTTC. Residues: CAWRALGTQYF.

This clone was seen more than once but under ten times. The V gene is TRBV6-6, the J gene TRBJ2-1; 8 bases line up with TRBD1. Germline CDR1 reads MNHNY; CDR2 reads SVGAGI (reference sequence). Unmatched junction bases numbered 6, after V lost 2 bases and J lost 3 bases. The CDR3 has 16 residues. This CDR3 reads CASSYGGQDLYNEQFF. The DNA of the CDR3 is TGTGCCAGCAGTTACGGGGGACAGGACCTCTACAATGAGCAGTTCTTC.

The chain's CDR3 is CASSTSTERDLSYEQYF. CDR3 coding DNA: TGTGCCAGTAGTACCTCTACGGAACGGGACCTCTCCTACGAGCAGTACTTC. The chain links TRBV19 to TRBJ2-7; either TRBD1 or TRBD2 may fit D (5 bases each). Between the trimmed V and J ends, which lost 4 bases and 0 bases, there was a span of 19 bases. CDR3 length equals 17 residues. The germline V gene encodes CDR1 LNHDA and CDR2 SQIVND (reference sequence).

The genes are TRBV11-2 and TRBJ2-3; D is possibly TRBD2 (5 bases). Germline V CDR1 and CDR2: SGHAT, FQNNGV. The CDR3 covers 14 residues. With 5 bases removed from V and 2 bases from J, the gap between germline ends came to 11 bases. The CDR3 DNA is TGTGCCAGCAGCCCCCGGGGAAACACAGATACGCAGTATTTT. It translates to CASSPRGNTDTQYF.

This chain uses TRBV29-1 with TRBJ2-7; 7 bases fit TRBD1. Trimming took 8 bases from V and 3 from J; bases not matched to a gene: 4. The CDR3 sequence is 11 residues long. From germline, CDR1 is SQVTM and CDR2 ANQGSEA. CDR3 sequence (DNA): TGCAGCTCTGGGGACAGCTACGAGCAGTACTTC. This codes for CSSGDSYEQYF.

V and J are TRBV4-2 and TRBJ1-2; D possibly corresponds to TRBD1 (5 bases). V lost 3 bases and J lost 4, with 18 bases in between. CDR1 LGHNA and CDR2 YNFKEQ come from the germline V gene. The CDR3 consists of 16 residues. In DNA, the CDR3 is TGTGCCAGCAGCCACCTAATGGGCGGGACCCGCTATGGCTACACCTTC. Amino acids: CASSHLMGGTRYGYTF.

The chain employs TRBV29-1 and TRBJ2-2; TRBD1 matches at 8 bases. This CDR3 comprises 16 residues. Germline V lookup: CDR1 SQVTM, CDR2 ANQGSEA. J lost 1 base, V lost 3 bases, and 7 bases had no gene match. The DNA for the CDR3 is TGCAGCGTTGAGGGGTACGGGACAGGGAACACCGGGGAGCTGTTTTTT. This translates into CSVEGYGTGNTGELFF.

The V gene is TRBV29-1, the J gene TRBJ1-1; no clear D. Germline assignment: CDR1 SQVTM and CDR2 ANQGSEA. V was shortened by 6 bases and J by 1 base, with 12 bases between the two germline ends. The CDR3 spans 13 residues. The CDR3 sequence is CSVVGRQNTEAFF. The CDR3 region has the DNA TGCAGCGTAGTCGGGAGGCAGAACACTGAAGCTTTCTTT. Based on the CDR3 plus reference TRBV29-1 and TRBJ1-1, the full variable domain is SAVISQKPSRDICQRGTSLTIQCQVDSQVTMMFWYRQQPGQSLTLIATANQGSEATYESGFVIDKFPISRPNLTFSTLTVSNMSPEDSSIYLCSVVGRQNTEAFFGQGTRLTVV.

The J gene is TRBJ2-1, the V gene TRBV9; the D call may be TRBD1 or TRBD2 (5 bases each). The CDR3 totals 12 residues. The ends were cut back, 4 bases at V and 16 bases at J, with 18 bases in the middle. The germline V gene has CDR1 SGDLS and CDR2 YYNGEE. The CDR3 sequence is CASSPIRDLQFF. CDR3 DNA sequence: TGTGCCAGCAGCCCGATCCGGGACCTCCAATTCTTC.

V is TRBV7-9 and J is TRBJ1-4; D unclear. V lost 1 base and J 5 bases, leaving 8 bases between the germline ends. Germline values: CDR1 SEHNR, CDR2 FQNEAQ (reference sequence). The CDR3 sequence is 14 residues long. The CDR3 region has the DNA TGTGCCAGCAGCTTAGTCAGCGAGAATGAAAAACTGTTTTTT. It encodes CASSLVSENEKLFF.

The gene calls are TRBV7-9 and TRBJ1-1, with 9 bases aligning to TRBD1. J gave up 1 base and V 5 bases, and 2 bases lay outside the gene matches. Germline V lookup: CDR1 SEHNR, CDR2 FQNEAQ (reference sequence). This CDR3 is 14 amino acids long. Here the CDR3 reads CASSQTGGNTEAFF. The DNA of the CDR3 is TGTGCCAGCAGCCAGACAGGGGGGAACACTGAAGCTTTCTTT.

The V call is TRBV11-2, the J call TRBJ2-1; TRBD1 is a possible D gene (6 bases). Trimming removed 5 bases at V and 8 bases at J, with 19 bases between. This CDR3 contains 15 residues. From germline, CDR1 is SGHAT and CDR2 FQNNGV. As DNA, the CDR3 is TGTGCCAGCAGCCCGATGGCTAGGGGGTTAGATGAGCAGTTCTTC. Its translation: CASSPMARGLDEQFF.

The chain employs TRBV5-1 and TRBJ1-2, with D possibly being TRBD1 (5 bases). The germline V gene encodes CDR1 SGHRS and CDR2 YFSETQ. The CDR3 is 13 residues long. Trimming left V 2 bases short and J 5 bases short, with 10 bases between. The CDR3 loop reads CASSFAEGYGYTF. CDR3 sequence (DNA): TGCGCCAGCAGCTTCGCAGAGGGGTATGGCTACACCTTC.

This sequence joins TRBV19 and TRBJ1-2; 8 bases are a match to TRBD1. Germline lookup yields CDR1 LNHDA and CDR2 SQIVND (reference sequence). This CDR3 comprises 14 residues. CDR3 nucleotide sequence: TGTGCTACGTTGCCGGGACAGGAGTTGAGAGGCTACACCTTC. It specifies CATLPGQELRGYTF.

This clone was observed a few times. Here the CDR3 DNA reads TGTGCCTCGAAGGGGCGCCCCCAAGAGACCCAGTACTTC. Its protein product is CASKGRPQETQYF. This chain connects TRBV6-6 to TRBJ2-5, with a weak D call TRBD1 (5 bases). Germline V gene sequence: CDR1 MNHNY, CDR2 SVGAGI (reference sequence). CDR3 size: 13 residues. V shed 11 bases and J shed 1 base, with 14 bases lying between them.

The rearrangement links TRBV29-1 to TRBJ2-7, with 9 bases that match TRBD1. CDR1 and CDR2 (germline): SQVTM, ANQGSEA. The CDR3 contains 15 residues. The ends lost 7 bases at V and 6 bases at J; junction bases unmatched: 16. Here the CDR3 reads CSATSLTGTGIEQYF. CDR3 coding DNA: TGCAGCGCGACCTCACTTACCGGGACAGGGATCGAGCAGTACTTC.

This rearrangement joins TRBV13 to TRBJ1-5; 7 nucleotides align to TRBD1. The length of the CDR3 is 15 residues. Germline V gene lookup returns CDR1 PRHDT and CDR2 FYEKMQ (reference sequence). V shed 5 bases, J shed 0 bases, and the junction held 4 bases outside the gene matches. The DNA for the CDR3 is TGTGCCAGCAGCCTGAGGACAGGTAGCAATCAGCCCCAGCATTTT. This translates into CASSLRTGSNQPQHF.

This clone was seen a handful of times. V gene TRBV11-2 combines with J gene TRBJ1-4, with TRBD1 as a possible D gene (5 bases). The germline V gene encodes CDR1 SGHAT and CDR2 FQNNGV. This CDR3 has 14 amino acids. Trimming took off 5 bases at V and 10 bases at J, with 17 bases between the two ends. CDR3 loop: CASSRTGTGTKLFF. In DNA form, the CDR3 reads TGTGCCAGCAGCCGCACCGGGACCGGGACAAAACTGTTTTTT.

The rearrangement links TRBV20-1 to TRBJ2-7; D unresolved. The CDR3 has 10 amino acids. The germline V gene has CDR1 DFQATT and CDR2 SNEGSKA (reference sequence). Trimming removed 1 base at V and 6 bases at J, with 4 bases between. The CDR3 loop is CSARGREQYF. CDR3 DNA sequence: TGCAGTGCTAGAGGTCGCGAGCAGTACTTC.